Described below is a single T cell receptor (beta chain) sequence and its context. No antigen is known for it. The ends lost 7 bases at V and 4 bases at J; junction bases unmatched: 7. The V gene's germline CDR1 is LNHDA and CDR2 SQIVND (reference sequence). The CDR3 runs 14 residues. PCR amplification relied on 60 Vbeta primers (plus 13 Jbeta primers). Produced via immunoSEQ multiplex PCR; TCRdb's table is partial and in-frame only. The sample has 100,000 or so clones, around 75% seen once. The data originate from a study of cytomegalovirus exposure and HLA in healthy donors. Broader study findings: Later work showed greater clonal expansion in HLA-associated TCR beta chains than in equally common others. According to the study, 160 or so TCR beta chains were cytomegalovirus-associated. Productive status was seen about 87% or about 30% of the time for most TCR beta V segments in an earlier analysis.

Source material: PBMCs. This TCR was sampled from a woman aged 18-30 years in good health and CMV-seropositive. V is TRBV19 and J is TRBJ1-5, with 7 bases that match TRBD1. CDR3 region: CASKTSGQNQPQHF. The CDR3 nucleotides read TGTGCCAGTAAGACGTCGGGACAGAATCAGCCCCAGCATTTT.